Given below is one T cell receptor beta chain in context. Its antigen remains unidentified. No base-level quality is on record; no much larger clone is a single base apart. These data are taken from a study of blood T cell repertoires in COVID-19 (dated by TCRdb to the early 2020s). As for the study more broadly: Samples covering the acute and convalescent phases of COVID-19 were provided by collaborators in the United States, Italy and Spain. The prospective study material was composed of cDNA or gDNA derived from T cells, B-cell-depleted T cells, or PBMCs. Deeply sampled blood TCRbeta repertoires from subjects exposed to, actively infected with, or recovered from COVID-19 were included in the dataset. A freely available public database, intended as a resource for researchers studying the immune response to SARS-CoV-2, is where the repertoires were released. The samples were drawn from the first 160 participants of the ongoing ImmuneRACE study and from 1,200 or so subjects provided by 6 global collaborators. Nearly every sample came with metadata listing a de-identified subject ID, COVID-19 status, age in years and sex. Where available, HLA class I and class II types were obtained from metadata supplied by the sample provider rather than from assay-based typing. Study-level results and caveats: Clinical and demographic metadata were provided uncurated, with the amount varying by source and participant.

Each collaborating institution followed its own protocols to collect whole blood in K2EDTA tubes. Collaborator samples were shipped for TCRbeta analysis as frozen whole blood, isolated PBMCs, or DNA extracted from either sample type. Between the V and J ends, shortened by 1 base and 0 bases respectively, the junction contains 13 bases. The CDR3 has 16 amino acids, counting the end cysteine and phenylalanine. This entry keeps only the CDR3 DNA: 48 bases, framed from base 1. The germline V gene encodes CDR1 SGHRS and CDR2 YFSETQ. TCRbeta CDR3 regions were amplified from genomic DNA by means of the immunoSEQ Assay, a bias-controlled multiplex PCR. In the original analysis: The number of nucleated cells in each sample was estimated from the amplification of reference gene primers within the assay. To quantify the absolute abundance of each unique TCRbeta CDR3 rearrangement, sequence reads were collapsed and filtered. For each sample, productive Simpson clonality was calculated as the square root of Simpson's diversity index across productive rearrangements. TCRdb took this table from immuneACCESS and kept in-frame rearrangements with V and J called. Such tables lack part of the clones; where checked against another copy, unresolved V genes explain under half of the gap, and the rest is unexplained. V, J and clone size were drawn from that table, and D and trimming were deduced from the DNA. In all, the sample holds about 76,000 clones, and 91% of those were seen once. The ten biggest clones cover roughly 5.8% of the sample.

The receptor comes from a human donor in a cohort sampled during active COVID-19. The chain was built from TRBV5-1 and TRBJ1-1, with no confidently assigned D gene. The sequencing sample was made of peripheral blood. The sequence in DNA is TGCGCCAGCAGCTTGATTTTGCCAGACTTGAACACTGAAGCTTTCTTT. This codes for CASSLILPDLNTEAFF. Outside the CDR3, residues come from the reference TRBV5-1 and TRBJ1-1 proteins, so the full variable domain is: KAGVTQTPRYLIKTRGQQVTLSCSPISGHRSVSWYQQTPGQGLQFLFEYFSETQRNKGNFPGRFSGRQFSNSRSEMNVSTLELGDSALYLCASSLILPDLNTEAFFGQGTRLTVV.